This is a list of T cell receptor beta chains from one sample in a study of T cells in Graves' hyperthyroidism and ophthalmopathy. TCRdb redid the calling of the multiplex PCR reads with MiXCR, one entry per CDR3 protein. The sample carries some 400,000 distinct CDR3 sequences, approximately 14% recorded once. The sequencing input was blood. All receptors derive from an older woman with Graves' hyperthyroidism. The CDR3 runs from the conserved cysteine through the conserved F or W. Fields, in order: J gene, D gene, clone size, V gene, CDR3 DNA, CDR3 protein. A D gene is named only where the DNA matches it firmly. Size values are once, few and many counts, or a class for expanded clones, and some rows have none.

J: TRBJ2-1
D: -
size: -
V: TRBV27
DNA: TGTGCCAGCAGTTCCCGAATGCGGACAGCCAACAATGAGCAGTTCTTC
CDR3: CASSSRMRTANNEQFF

J: TRBJ2-2
D: -
size: many
V: TRBV30
DNA: TGTGCCTGGAGGTCCAGGAACACCGGGGAGCTGTTTTTT
CDR3: CAWRSRNTGELFF

J: TRBJ2-5
D: -
size: many
V: TRBV2
DNA: TGTGCCAGCAGTCAAGGGGGGTCATGGGCAGAGACCCAGTACTTC
CDR3: CASSQGGSWAETQYF

J: TRBJ2-1
D: -
size: many
V: TRBV3-1
DNA: TGTGCCAGCAGCCAAGCTCAGACCGCTGGAGGGTACAATGAGCAGTTCTTC
CDR3: CASSQAQTAGGYNEQFF

J: TRBJ2-7
D: TRBD1
size: many
V: TRBV18
DNA: TGTGCCAGCACGTCCGAAGGGAAGGGGGCCGGGCAGTACTTC
CDR3: CASTSEGKGAGQYF

J: TRBJ2-2
D: -
size: many
V: TRBV20-1
DNA: TGCAGTGCTTTAGGGACGAACACCGGGGAGCTGTTTTTT
CDR3: CSALGTNTGELFF

J: TRBJ2-5
D: -
size: -
V: TRBV5-1
DNA: TGCGCCAGCAGCTACAGGGGTCCCCGGCGGGAGAGACGAGAGACCCAGTACTTC
CDR3: CASSYRGPRRERRETQYF

J: TRBJ2-1
D: -
size: many
V: TRBV5-5
DNA: TGTGCCAGCAGCTTGGCGTCGGGTATCTTCTACAATGAGCAGTTCTTC
CDR3: CASSLASGIFYNEQFF

J: TRBJ1-6
D: TRBD1
size: many
V: TRBV18
DNA: TGTGCCAGCTCATCGCCGGGACAGGAGTATTCACCCCTCCACTTT
CDR3: CASSSPGQEYSPLHF

J: TRBJ2-2
D: TRBD1
size: many
V: TRBV18
DNA: TGTGCCAGCTCACCGGACAGGACCGGGGAGCTGTTTTTT
CDR3: CASSPDRTGELFF

J: TRBJ2-1
D: -
size: many
V: TRBV5-1
DNA: TGCGCCAGCAGCTTGGAAAGCCGGTCCTACAATGAGCAGTTCTTC
CDR3: CASSLESRSYNEQFF

J: TRBJ1-1
D: -
size: many
V: TRBV28
DNA: TGTGCCAGCAGTAGCACAGGGCGACGCGGGGGGGCTTTCTTT
CDR3: CASSSTGRRGGAFF

J: TRBJ2-5
D: -
size: many
V: TRBV5-1
DNA: TGCGCCAGCAGCTACGGGACGGATCAAGAGACCCAGTACTTC
CDR3: CASSYGTDQETQYF

J: TRBJ2-1
D: -
size: -
V: TRBV6-1
DNA: TGTGCCAGCAGTCAGGACATCGGCCGTTACAATGAGCAGTTCTTC
CDR3: CASSQDIGRYNEQFF

J: TRBJ1-2
D: TRBD1
size: -
V: TRBV20-1
DNA: TGCAGTGCTAGAGGGGACAGGGGAAACTATGGCTACACCTTC
CDR3: CSARGDRGNYGYTF

J: TRBJ2-2
D: TRBD1
size: -
V: TRBV27
DNA: TGTGCCAGCAGCCAACTTTCCGGGACAGGGAACACCGGGGAGCTGTTTTTT
CDR3: CASSQLSGTGNTGELFF

J: TRBJ1-2
D: -
size: many
V: TRBV2
DNA: TGTGCCAGCAGTGAACAGGGAAGCTATGGCTACACCTTC
CDR3: CASSEQGSYGYTF

J: TRBJ1-1
D: -
size: many
V: TRBV12-3/TRBV12-4
DNA: TGTGCCAGCAGTAGGACCCTAAACACTGAAGCTTTCTTT
CDR3: CASSRTLNTEAFF

J: TRBJ2-3
D: TRBD1
size: many
V: TRBV6-1
DNA: TGTGCCAGCAGGACGACAGGGGGTTACACAGATACGCAGTATTTT
CDR3: CASRTTGGYTDTQYF

J: TRBJ2-3
D: TRBD2
size: many
V: TRBV2
DNA: TGTGCCAGCCGAGCTACTGCTGGCGGGAGGGCCGTGGGAGATACGCAGTATTTT
CDR3: CASRATAGGRAVGDTQYF

J: TRBJ2-5
D: -
size: many
V: TRBV3-1
DNA: TGTGCCAGCAGCCAAGGAGAGACCCAGTACTTC
CDR3: CASSQGETQYF

J: TRBJ1-1
D: -
size: many
V: TRBV5-1
DNA: TGCGCCAGCAGCTTGGGTGTGGGGGCGAACACTGAAGCTTTCTTT
CDR3: CASSLGVGANTEAFF

J: TRBJ2-4
D: -
size: many
V: TRBV6-6
DNA: TGTGCCAGCAGTTACTCGGGGGCAGTTCGAGCGGGGGCCAAAAACATTCAGTACTTC
CDR3: CASSYSGAVRAGAKNIQYF

J: TRBJ1-2
D: -
size: -
V: TRBV29-1
DNA: TGCAGCGTTGATATCGCGGGACGGAGCTATGGCTACACCTTC
CDR3: CSVDIAGRSYGYTF